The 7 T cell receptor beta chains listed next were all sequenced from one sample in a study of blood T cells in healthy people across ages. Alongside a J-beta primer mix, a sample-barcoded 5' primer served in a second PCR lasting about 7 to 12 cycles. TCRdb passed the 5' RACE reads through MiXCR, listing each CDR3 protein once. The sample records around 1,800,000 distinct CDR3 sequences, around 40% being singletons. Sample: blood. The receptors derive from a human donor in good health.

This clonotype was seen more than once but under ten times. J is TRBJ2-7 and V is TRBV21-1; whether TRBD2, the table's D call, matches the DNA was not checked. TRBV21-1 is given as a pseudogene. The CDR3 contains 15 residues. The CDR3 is CASRRGIGSPYEQYF. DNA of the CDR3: TGTGCCAGCAGGCGGGGAATAGGGTCGCCCTACGAGCAGTACTTC.

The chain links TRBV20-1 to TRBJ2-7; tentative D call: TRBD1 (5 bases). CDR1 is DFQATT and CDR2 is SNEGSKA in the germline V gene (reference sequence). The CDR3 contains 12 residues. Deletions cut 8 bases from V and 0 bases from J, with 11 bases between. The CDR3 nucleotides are TGCAGTCACAGGAAGAGCTCCTACGAGCAGTACTTC. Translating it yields CSHRKSSYEQYF.

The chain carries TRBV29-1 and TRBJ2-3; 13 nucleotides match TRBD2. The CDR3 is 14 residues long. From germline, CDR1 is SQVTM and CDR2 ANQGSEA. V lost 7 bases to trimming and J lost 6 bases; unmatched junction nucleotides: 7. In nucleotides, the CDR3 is TGCAGCGGGGGACTAGCGGGGTTTGTTGATACGCAGTATTTT. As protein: CSGGLAGFVDTQYF.

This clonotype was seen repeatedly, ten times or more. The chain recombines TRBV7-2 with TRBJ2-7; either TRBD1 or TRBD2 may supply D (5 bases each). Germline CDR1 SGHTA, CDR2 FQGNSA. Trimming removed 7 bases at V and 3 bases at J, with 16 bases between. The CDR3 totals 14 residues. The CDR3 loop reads CASTLLGAYYEQYF. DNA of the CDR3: TGTGCCAGCACTCTACTAGGGGCCTACTACGAGCAGTACTTC.

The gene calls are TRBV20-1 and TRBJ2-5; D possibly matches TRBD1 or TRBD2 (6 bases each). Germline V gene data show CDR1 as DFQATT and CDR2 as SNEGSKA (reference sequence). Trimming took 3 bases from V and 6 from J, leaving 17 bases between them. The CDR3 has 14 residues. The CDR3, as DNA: TGCAGTGCTAGTAGGTGGGGGGCTGAGAAGACCCAGTACTTC. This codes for CSASRWGAEKTQYF.

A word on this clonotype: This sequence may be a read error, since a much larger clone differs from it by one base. CDR3 region: CSAVPLLSGANVLTF. In DNA form, the CDR3 reads TGCAGTGCCGTACCACTCCTCTCTGGGGCCAACGTCCTGACTTTC. The chain joins TRBV20-1 to TRBJ2-6; no firm D call. CDR1 and CDR2 from the germline V gene are DFQATT and SNEGSKA (reference sequence). This CDR3 comprises 15 residues. V gave up 6 bases and J gave up 0 bases, with 12 bases separating them.

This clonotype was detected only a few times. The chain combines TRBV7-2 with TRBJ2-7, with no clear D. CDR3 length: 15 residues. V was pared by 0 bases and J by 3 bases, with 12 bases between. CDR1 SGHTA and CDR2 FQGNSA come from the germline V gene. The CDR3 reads CASSLAGSLNYEQYF. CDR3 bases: TGTGCCAGCAGCTTAGCGGGGTCACTTAACTACGAGCAGTACTTC.